These 27 T cell receptor beta chains share one sample of origin, sequenced in a study of T cell responses to AZD1222 COVID-19 vaccine. Repertoires were generated with immunoSEQ multiplex PCR, while TCRdb's copy carries only in-frame clones and drops some. Of about 76,000 clones listed, more than 70% are singletons. This specimen consisted of peripheral blood, obtained on day 0 of AZD1222 vaccination. These receptors were obtained from an adult in good health.

This chain links TRBV7-9 with TRBJ1-1; D remains ambiguous. Looked up from germline, CDR1 is SEHNR and CDR2 is FQNEAQ (reference sequence). The CDR3 is made up of 13 amino acids. The germline V and J ends were trimmed by 5 bases and 0 bases, with 7 bases remaining between them. The DNA of the CDR3 is TGTGCCAGCAGCGCCCGGATGAACACTGAAGCTTTCTTT. Its translation is CASSARMNTEAFF.

The J gene is TRBJ2-1, the V gene TRBV10-3; the match to TRBD2 covers 11 bases. CDR1 ENHRY and CDR2 SYGVKD come from the germline V gene. The CDR3 is 16 residues long. V lost 10 bases and J lost 5; bases outside the gene matches: 13. In DNA form, the CDR3 reads TGTGCCAGCGCACCCCCAACTAGCGGGGGAAACAATGAGCAGTTCTTC. Translating gives CASAPPTSGGNNEQFF.

CDR3 bases: TGCGCCAGCAGCCCGGACCCGACAGGGGAAAGCTATGGCTACACCTTC. Translated: CASSPDPTGESYGYTF. The chain employs TRBV5-1 and TRBJ1-2; 8 bases map to TRBD1. The ends lost 4 bases at V and 4 bases at J; junction bases unmatched: 12. The CDR3 is 16 amino acids. Germline loops: CDR1 SGHRS, CDR2 YFSETQ.

The V gene is TRBV6-1, the J gene TRBJ1-2; D is undetermined. Germline V gene lookup returns CDR1 MNHNS and CDR2 SASEGT. Trimming left V 0 bases short and J 4 bases short, with 15 bases between. The CDR3 contains 16 residues. The DNA for the CDR3 is TGTGCCAGCAGTGAAGCCTTGGGCCAGGCGGTCTATGGCTACACCTTC. Amino acid sequence: CASSEALGQAVYGYTF.

V and J are TRBV19 and TRBJ2-7; D is tentatively TRBD1 or TRBD2 (6 bases each). The CDR3 consists of 15 residues. Per germline, CDR1 LNHDA and CDR2 SQIVND (reference sequence). V was clipped by 6 bases and J by 3 bases, with 18 bases between them. The CDR3 reads CASRQTGGASYEQYV. The CDR3 DNA is TGTGCCAGTAGACAGACAGGAGGGGCTAGCTACGAGCAGTACGTC.

J is TRBJ1-2 and V is TRBV18; a weak D match, TRBD1 (6 bases). Germline CDR1 and CDR2: KGHSH and LQKENI. This CDR3 has 14 amino acids. The V end lost 3 bases, the J end lost 2 bases, and 10 bases lay between the germline ends. CDR3 loop: CASSPSTGNYGYTF. The CDR3 nucleotides read TGTGCCAGCTCACCGTCAACAGGGAACTATGGCTACACCTTC.

The chain combines TRBV6-5 with TRBJ1-3; D remains unclear. Germline CDR1 MNHEY, CDR2 SVGAGI. This CDR3 has 14 amino acids. V was shortened by 5 bases and J by 0 bases, with 8 bases between the two germline ends. CDR3 region: CASSSSASGNTIYF. For the CDR3, the DNA is TGTGCCAGCAGTAGCTCAGCCTCTGGAAACACCATATATTTT.

The chain uses TRBV24-1 and TRBJ2-2; TRBD1 aligns across 10 bases. V lost 3 bases to trimming and J lost 5 bases; unmatched junction nucleotides: 5. Looked up from germline, CDR1 is KGHDR and CDR2 is SFDVKD. The CDR3 loop spans 16 amino acids. CDR3 DNA sequence: TGTGCCACCAGTGATCCTGGACAGGGGGAAACCGGGGAGCTGTTTTTT. Translation: CATSDPGQGETGELFF.

The chain carries TRBV11-2 and TRBJ1-1; a possible D gene is TRBD1 (5 bases). The CDR3 length is 15 residues. V lost 2 bases to trimming and J lost 0 bases, with 10 bases between them. Germline CDR1 is SGHAT and CDR2 is FQNNGV. CDR3 sequence reads: CASSLRQRMNTEAFF. The CDR3 DNA follows: TGTGCCAGCAGCTTACGACAGCGAATGAACACTGAAGCTTTCTTT.

The genes are TRBV15 and TRBJ1-5, with D perhaps matching TRBD1 (6 bases). The germline V and J ends were trimmed by 6 bases and 7 bases, with 13 bases remaining between them. The CDR3 runs 13 residues. From germline, CDR1 is LNHNV and CDR2 YYDKDF (reference sequence). The chain's CDR3 is CATRVQGKQPQHF. CDR3 nucleotide sequence: TGTGCCACCAGAGTCCAGGGGAAACAGCCCCAGCATTTT.

The CDR3 region is CSASSAGGRETQYF. The CDR3 DNA reads TGCAGTGCTAGTTCCGCGGGGGGAAGGGAGACCCAGTACTTC. The J gene is TRBJ2-5, the V gene TRBV20-1, with 8 bases aligning to TRBD2. Germline lookup yields CDR1 DFQATT and CDR2 SNEGSKA (reference sequence). This CDR3 region has 14 residues. V trimming: 3 bases; J trimming: 5 bases; junction bases outside the gene matches: 8.

This chain links TRBV6-1 with TRBJ2-3, with D unresolved. The germline CDR1 and CDR2 sequences are MNHNS and SASEGT. Trimming removed 1 base at V and 2 bases at J, with 7 bases between. This CDR3 region has 14 residues. The CDR3 DNA follows: TGTGCCAGCAGTGAAGGACTCTTCACAGATACGCAGTATTTT. This codes for CASSEGLFTDTQYF.

The chain joins TRBV7-7 to TRBJ2-7; a weak D match, TRBD2 (5 bases). In germline, CDR1 is SSHAT, CDR2 FNYEAQ (reference sequence). V gave up 2 bases and J gave up 0 bases, with 17 bases separating them. This CDR3 has 17 residues. The chain's CDR3 is CASSLTIRRTASYEQYV. Here the CDR3 DNA reads TGTGCCAGCAGCTTAACGATCCGGAGGACGGCCTCCTACGAGCAGTACGTC.

In this sample, this clone turned up many times. This chain connects TRBV6-1 to TRBJ2-3, with TRBD2 identical over 8 bases. The ends lost 0 bases at V and 4 bases at J; junction bases unmatched: 6. Germline V gives CDR1 MNHNS, CDR2 SASEGT. CDR3 length: 16 residues. Here the CDR3 reads CASSEADGGASDTQYF. DNA for the CDR3: TGTGCCAGCAGTGAAGCGGACGGGGGGGCCTCAGATACGCAGTATTTT.

The chain joins TRBV29-1 to TRBJ1-4, with a weak D call TRBD1 (6 bases). This CDR3 contains 12 residues. The germline V gene has CDR1 SQVTM and CDR2 ANQGSEA. Trimming shortened V by 5 bases and J by 7 bases, and 11 bases separated the two germline ends. This chain's CDR3 is CSVSQGIEKLFF. The CDR3 coding sequence is TGCAGCGTTTCACAGGGAATTGAAAAACTGTTTTTT.

The V call is TRBV7-2, the J call TRBJ2-5, with 12 positions matching TRBD2. J gave up 1 base and V 4 bases, and 7 bases lay outside the gene matches. The CDR3 sequence is 17 residues long. The germline V gene encodes CDR1 SGHTA and CDR2 FQGNSA. In DNA, the CDR3 is TGTGCCAGCAGCTCGGGGCCTAGCGGGGGGGCCCAAGAGACCCAGTACTTC. Protein product: CASSSGPSGGAQETQYF.

The gene calls are TRBV7-2 and TRBJ2-3; D gene unclear. The ends were cut back, 3 bases at V and 1 base at J, with 11 bases in the middle. This CDR3 has 15 amino acids. Germline CDR1 is SGHTA and CDR2 is FQGNSA. CDR3 sequence: CASSFHTVGTDTQYF. The DNA of the CDR3 is TGTGCCAGCAGCTTTCACACTGTGGGCACAGATACGCAGTATTTT.

This clone appeared once. The chain combines TRBV5-4 with TRBJ1-6, with a tentative D call TRBD1 (5 bases). The germline V gene has CDR1 SGHNT and CDR2 YYREEE (reference sequence). V gave up 0 bases and J gave up 10 bases, with 14 bases separating them. This CDR3 has 15 residues. CDR3: CASSLGAGPGSPLHF. CDR3 bases: TGTGCCAGCAGCTTGGGGGCAGGGCCGGGATCACCCCTCCACTTT. The full variable domain, with the rest looked up from reference TRBV5-4 and TRBJ1-6, is ETGVTQSPTHLIKTRGQQVTLRCSSQSGHNTVSWYQQALGQGPQFIFQYYREEENGRGNFPPRFSGLQFPNYSSELNVNALELDDSALYLCASSLGAGPGSPLHFGNGTRLTVT.

J is TRBJ1-3 and V is TRBV5-1; D is possibly TRBD1 (6 bases). The V gene's germline CDR1 is SGHRS and CDR2 YFSETQ. The CDR3 runs 14 residues. V was shortened by 4 bases and J by 3 bases, with 11 bases between the two germline ends. For the CDR3, the DNA is TGCGCCAGCAGCCCCCGGACAGATGGAAACACCATATATTTT. Its translation: CASSPRTDGNTIYF.

CDR3: CASNTEDYGYTF. The CDR3 DNA reads as TGCGCCAGCAATACTGAAGACTATGGCTACACCTTC. This sequence joins TRBV10-2 and TRBJ1-2; no reliable D call. Germline lookup yields CDR1 WSHSY and CDR2 SAAADI. The CDR3 has 12 residues. Deletions cut 7 bases from V and 3 bases from J, with 9 bases between.

The chain employs TRBV27 and TRBJ2-5, with D hard to call. Per germline, CDR1 MNHEY and CDR2 SMNVEV (reference sequence). This CDR3 region has 16 residues. V was clipped by 2 bases and J by 1 base, with 14 bases between them. The CDR3 here is CASSLGRSRPQETQYF. The CDR3 nucleotides are TGTGCCAGCAGTTTAGGCCGGTCGCGTCCCCAAGAGACCCAGTACTTC.

This clone was detected only a few times. V usage is TRBV18 and J usage is TRBJ2-3; D uncertain. Trimming removed 3 bases from V and 13 bases from J, with 11 bases in between. CDR3 length: 11 residues. Germline loops: CDR1 KGHSH, CDR2 LQKENI. The DNA of the CDR3 is TGTGCCAGCTCACCCCACGAGTGGAAGTATTTT. Translated, it gives CASSPHEWKYF. Filled out from reference TRBV18 and TRBJ2-3, the complete variable domain reads NAGVMQNPRHLVRRRGQEARLRCSPMKGHSHVYWYRQLPEEGLKFMVYLQKENIIDESGMPKERFSAEFPKEGPSILRIQQVVRGDSAAYFCASSPHEWKYFGPGTRLTVL.

This chain uses TRBV9 with TRBJ1-5; the D is unclear. Trimming took off 3 bases at V and 2 bases at J, with 6 bases between the two ends. From germline, CDR1 is SGDLS and CDR2 YYNGEE. The CDR3 is 13 amino acids. CDR3 coding DNA: TGTGCCAGCAGCGCAGAGGGCAATCAGCCCCAGCATTTT. Translating gives CASSAEGNQPQHF.

CDR3 sequence: CASSLAQGNTGELFF. The CDR3 DNA follows: TGTGCCAGCAGCTTAGCTCAGGGGAACACCGGGGAGCTGTTTTTT. This chain joins TRBV7-2 and TRBJ2-2, with a tentative D call TRBD1 (5 bases). CDR1 and CDR2 from the germline V gene are SGHTA and FQGNSA. Trimming took 0 bases from V and 1 from J, leaving 6 bases between them. The CDR3 loop spans 15 amino acids.

The chain links TRBV19 to TRBJ1-1; 9 bases are shared with TRBD1. CDR1 LNHDA and CDR2 SQIVND come from the germline V gene (reference sequence). V lost 7 bases, J lost 5 bases, and 5 bases stayed unmatched. The length of the CDR3 is 13 residues. The CDR3 reads CASTPDRGTEAFF. CDR3 bases: TGTGCCAGTACCCCGGACAGGGGAACTGAAGCTTTCTTT. Complete variable domain (other parts from reference TRBV19 and TRBJ1-1): DGGITQSPKYLFRKEGQNVTLSCEQNLNHDAMYWYRQDPGQGLRLIYYSQIVNDFQKGDIAEGYSVSREKKESFPLTVTSAQKNPTAFYLCASTPDRGTEAFFGQGTRLTVV.

This chain links TRBV6-5 with TRBJ1-2; 9 bases line up with TRBD1. From germline, CDR1 is MNHEY and CDR2 SVGAGI. There are 15 residues in the CDR3. V shed 6 bases and J 5 bases; nucleotides not matched to a gene: 10. CDR3 in amino acids: CASRQGASDYYGYTF. The CDR3 region has the DNA TGTGCCAGCAGACAGGGGGCGTCAGACTATTATGGCTACACCTTC.

J is TRBJ1-3 and V is TRBV30, with unresolved D. CDR3 length: 15 amino acids. Germline V gives CDR1 GTSNPN, CDR2 SVGIG (reference sequence). V gave up 7 bases and J gave up 1 base, with 17 bases separating them. The CDR3 region is CAFTVGIFSGNTIYF. The CDR3 DNA is TGTGCCTTTACAGTGGGAATCTTTTCTGGAAACACCATATATTTT.